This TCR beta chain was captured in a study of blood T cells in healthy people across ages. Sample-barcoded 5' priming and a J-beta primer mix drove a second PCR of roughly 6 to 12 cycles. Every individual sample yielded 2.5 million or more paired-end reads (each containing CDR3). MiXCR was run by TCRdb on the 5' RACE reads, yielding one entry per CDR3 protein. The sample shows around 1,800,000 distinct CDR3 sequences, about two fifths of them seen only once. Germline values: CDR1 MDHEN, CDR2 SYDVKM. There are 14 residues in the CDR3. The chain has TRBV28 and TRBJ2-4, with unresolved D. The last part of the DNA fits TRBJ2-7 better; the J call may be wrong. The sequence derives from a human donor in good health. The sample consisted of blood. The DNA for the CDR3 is TGTGCCAGCAGTTTATGGGGCAGTTTCTACGAGCAGTACTTC. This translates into CASSLWGSFYEQYF.